Detailed here is one T cell receptor beta chain. Its antigen is still unknown. No base quality values were provided; no much bigger clone lies one nucleotide off. In the germline V gene, CDR1 corresponds to SGHAT and CDR2 to FQNNGV. From cysteine to phenylalanine, the CDR3 is 16 amino acids long. Only the CDR3 region is kept as DNA, spanning 48 bases read in frame from base 1. V is cut back by 1 base and J by 1 base, with 5 bases in the junction unmatched. CD8 naive samples consisted of CD45RO-negative cells that were positively selected for CCR7, yielding a CD45RA+CCR7+ population without TemRA cells. Healthy HIV-negative adults with no recently reported acute infections or vaccinations were included as donors. Every donor was a Caucasian adult living in Nashville, Tennessee, USA. Blood was collected by leukapheresis, and PBMCs were isolated by Ficoll-Histopaque density gradient centrifugation and then cryopreserved in liquid nitrogen vapor phase. Analytical flow cytometry was used to check the purity and quantity of each magnetically sorted T cell population. Genomic DNA was isolated from each sorted fraction and quantified by UV absorbance on a Nanodrop 2000c.

Using the deep immunoSEQ assay, multiplex PCR amplified TCR CDR3 regions from genomic DNA. Extracted genomic DNA from each cell subset was distributed evenly across all wells of several immunoSEQ 96-well plates, and each plate was treated as a replicate. For sorted subsets, each replicate PCR was loaded with 200 ng genomic DNA, equivalent to some 31,000 T cell genomes. The purified libraries were quantified using a Qubit 3.0 fluorometer, sized with a Bioanalyzer 2100, and then quantified again using the KAPA Library Quantification kit. A separate single-read 150-cycle Illumina NextSeq 550 flow cell was used to sequence each immunoSEQ 96-well plate. The study's own analysis went as follows. Because the immunoSEQ output held only junctional sequences and lacked quality scores, the filtering could not match the filtering applied to full-length reads. Sequences were annotated with PyIR, a Python wrapper for IgBLAST v1.9, and V/J genes and CDR3 were assigned using IMGT germline references. Any read was removed if the V/J assignment was weak (E-value above 1e-6), the CDR3 was missing, or the read contained stop codons, out-of-frame junctions, or ambiguous translated residues. V3J clonotypes were defined as sequences sharing the same inferred V gene, J gene, and CDR3 amino acid sequence. Percentage overlap between repertoires was computed as shared unique clonotypes divided by the size of the smaller repertoire. Repertoire richness was assessed with RTK rarefaction, the Chao1 estimator, and Recon v2.1 estimates of unobserved clonotypes. For all TCRbeta clonotypes obtained by the gDNA method from a handful of donors, generation probabilities were computed with OLGA. TCRdb obtained this table from immuneACCESS and retained in-frame rearrangements with V and J assigned. These tables miss some clones; where compared with another copy, unresolved V genes account for less than half of the shortfall, and the remainder is unexplained. Clone size and the V and J calls come from that table; the DNA yielded D and trimming. This sample is represented by about 2 million clones; about 95% of them were singletons. The ten largest clones take up around 1.1% of the sample.

The sample comes from a study of shared clonotypes between healthy human individuals (dated by TCRdb to the early 2020s). Describing the broader study: A couple of women and a few men aged 18 to 49 years were included in the cohort. Libraries were prepared and TCR repertoires were sequenced by different laboratories using diverse techniques, in order to increase sequencing depth and limit assay-specific biases. For each donor, CD4 naive and CD4 memory were each given three plates, CD8 naive was given two plates, and CD8 memory was given one plate. Between about 0.94 and 8.9 billion PBMCs per donor were obtained by leukapheresis. Blood TCR repertoires of roughly 5 healthy adults were deeply sequenced to estimate repertoire size and the extent of clonotype sharing between individuals.

Points the paper makes about the study in general: Sampling was restricted to blood, and TCR repertoires in tissues likely differ from the TCR repertoires found in blood. Pairwise subsampling led to the expectation that sequencing depth would affect the degree of clonotype sharing among donors. Rarefaction of sorted-subset datasets indicated incomplete sequencing despite the large sequencing depth. Sharing across a few donors was observed for around 5% of naive CD4, less than 4% of naive CD8, 2% to 2.5% of memory CD4, and about 0.39% of memory CD8 clonotypes. Larger estimated clonotype richness was generally found for naive subsets than for memory subsets. Clonotypes shared by all four sorted-subset donors showed higher generation probabilities than non-shared clonotypes. The genetic and exposure-history diversity represented was limited by the small number of donors.

Sequencing input: naive CD8+ T cells sorted from blood. The cell subset or site label corresponds to: CD45RA+CCR7+. The origin of this receptor is a man aged 18 to 30 in good health. The rearranged chain carries TRBV11-2 and TRBJ2-5, and 8 junctional nucleotides match TRBD1. The DNA sequence is TGTGCCAGCAGCTTAGGGACAGGGATGGCCCAAGAGACCCAGTACTTC. This sequence encodes CASSLGTGMAQETQYF. Supplemented by the reference TRBV11-2 and TRBJ2-5 proteins around the CDR3, the complete variable domain is EAGVAQSPRYKIIEKRQSVAFWCNPISGHATLYWYQQILGQGPKLLIQFQNNGVVDDSQLPKDRFSAERLKGVDSTLKIQPAKLEDSAVYLCASSLGTGMAQETQYFGPGTRLLVL.